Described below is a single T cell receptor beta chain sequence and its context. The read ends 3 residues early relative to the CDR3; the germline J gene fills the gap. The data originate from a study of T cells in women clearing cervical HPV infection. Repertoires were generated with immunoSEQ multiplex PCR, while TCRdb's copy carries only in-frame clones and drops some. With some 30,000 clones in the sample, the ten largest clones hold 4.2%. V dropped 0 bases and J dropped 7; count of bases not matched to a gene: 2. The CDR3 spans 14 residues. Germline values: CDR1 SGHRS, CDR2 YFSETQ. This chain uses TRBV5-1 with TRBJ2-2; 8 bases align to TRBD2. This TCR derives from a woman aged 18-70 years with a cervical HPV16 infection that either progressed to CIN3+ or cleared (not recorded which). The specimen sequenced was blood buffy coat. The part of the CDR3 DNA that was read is TGCGCCAGCAGCTTGGTAGCGGGGCTCGGGGAG. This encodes CASSLVAGLGE. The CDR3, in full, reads CASSLVAGLGELFF.